Shown below are 27 T cell receptor beta chains from a single sample sequenced in a study of tumor and adjacent non-tumor tissue in lung cancer. No cell sorting was done before RNA was extracted from the tissue. TCRbeta libraries were built with three rounds of nested PCR, modified from ARM-PCR. MiXCR was run by TCRdb on the multiplex PCR reads, yielding one entry per CDR3 protein. The profile shows roughly 200,000 distinct CDR3 sequences, 71% of them singletons. Sequencing was done on a sample of lung tumor tissue. The receptors were sampled from a man in his 60s with non-small cell lung cancer.

Turning to this clonotype: A much more abundant neighbour one base away suggests this may be a read error. The rearrangement links TRBV20-1 to TRBJ1-1; no clear D gene. With 3 bases removed from V and 1 base from J, the gap between germline ends came to 12 bases. The CDR3 has 14 amino acids. Germline V gene lookup returns CDR1 DFQATT and CDR2 SNEGSKA (reference sequence). CDR3 sequence: CSASSQFSNTEAFF. In DNA, the CDR3 is TGCAGTGCTAGCTCACAGTTCTCGAACACTGAAGCTTTCTTT.

This clonotype was observed once. Since a much larger clone is just one base distant, this may be a read error. The chain has TRBV12-3 or TRBV12-4 and TRBJ2-1; D may be TRBD2 (6 bases). The V end was cut by 4 bases, the J end by 14 bases, with 15 bases between. The CDR3 has 12 residues. CDR3 coding DNA: TGTGCCAGCAGTTATAGCGGAGGGGAGGAGTTCTTC. Translating it yields CASSYSGGEEFF.

This clonotype appeared a single time. A junction end diverges from the germline sequence, so it may reflect a read error. The chain recombines TRBV20-1 with TRBJ1-2; D is unresolved. CDR1 is DFQATT and CDR2 is SNEGSKA in the germline V gene (reference sequence). The CDR3 runs to 13 residues. The CDR3 DNA sequence: TGCAGTGCTAGAGAGGGAGAAATCTATGGCTACACCTTT. This translates into CSAREGEIYGYTF.

The chain combines TRBV29-1 with TRBJ2-1; D is unclear. The V and J ends lost 5 bases and 4 bases respectively, with 18 bases between them. Per the germline V gene, CDR1 is SQVTM and CDR2 is ANQGSEA. The CDR3 contains 15 residues. CDR3 bases: TGCAGCGTTAAGAAGGGTATCGGGCCGTACAATGAGCAGTTCTTC. Protein product: CSVKKGIGPYNEQFF.

As concerns this clonotype: The junction shows a germline mismatch at one end, possibly a read error. The chain employs TRBV5-1 and TRBJ2-1; the match to TRBD2 covers 7 bases. This CDR3 region has 13 residues. Germline CDR1 and CDR2: SGHRS and YFSETQ. CDR3 DNA sequence: TGCGCCAGCCGGCGGGAGAACTACAAAGAGCGGTTCTTC. Its protein product is CASRRENYKERFF.

This clonotype was detected ten times or more. The rearrangement uses TRBV5-1 and TRBJ2-3; D perhaps matches TRBD2 (6 bases). Between the trimmed V and J ends, which lost 4 bases and 0 bases, there was a span of 9 bases. Germline V gene data show CDR1 as SGHRS and CDR2 as YFSETQ. CDR3 length: 14 residues. CDR3 loop: CASSRDSSTDTQYF. CDR3 nucleotides: TGCGCCAGCAGCCGGGACTCTAGCACAGATACGCAGTATTTT.

This chain connects TRBV28 to TRBJ2-7, with D possibly matching TRBD2 (6 bases). CDR1 is MDHEN and CDR2 is SYDVKM in the germline V gene. Trimming cost V 9 bases and J 7 bases, with 19 bases left between them. The CDR3 contains 13 residues. The DNA of the CDR3 is TGTGCCAGTAAAGGGCGGGGCTCGGAAGAGCAGTACTTC. Its translation is CASKGRGSEEQYF.

This clonotype was seen only a few times. This chain links TRBV12-3 or TRBV12-4 with TRBJ2-3; TRBD2 might be the D (6 bases). V lost 0 bases and J 0 bases, leaving 13 bases between the germline ends. The CDR3 runs 17 residues. CDR3 sequence: CASSLAIAGQSTDTQYF. CDR3 nucleotides: TGTGCCAGCAGTTTAGCGATCGCGGGGCAAAGCACAGATACGCAGTATTTT.

In regard to this clonotype: This could be a read error, since a much larger clone is one nucleotide away. The chain combines TRBV29-1 with TRBJ1-6; D gene unclear. CDR1 SQVTM and CDR2 ANQGSEA come from the germline V gene. The CDR3 consists of 17 residues. The CDR3 DNA follows: TGCAGCATTGAAGAACAGTTCCCACAAAGAGGGAATTCACCCCTCCACTTT. Translation: CSIEEQFPQRGNSPLHF.

Regarding this clonotype: One end of the junction does not line up with germline, which may come from a read error. The rearrangement uses TRBV6-5 and TRBJ1-6, with D perhaps TRBD1 (5 bases). CDR1 is MNHEY and CDR2 is SVGAGI in the germline V gene. This CDR3 has 20 amino acids. CDR3 sequence reads: CVSSYGLSASGRVANSPLHF. In DNA, the CDR3 is TGTGTCAGCAGTTACGGACTATCGGCCTCCGGCAGGGTCGCTAATTCACCCCTCCACTTT.

As for this clonotype: At one end the junction does not follow the germline gene, possibly because of a read error. The chain links TRBV12-3 or TRBV12-4 to TRBJ2-1; 11 bases agree with TRBD2. The CDR3 is 16 residues long. The CDR3 sequence is CATSRTSGGSYNEHFF. The CDR3 nucleotides are TGTGCCACCAGTCGTACTAGCGGGGGCTCCTACAATGAGCACTTCTTC.

Notes on this clonotype: This may be a read error, as it is one base from a much larger clone. The CDR3 loop is CASRGTGARYNEQFF. The CDR3 DNA follows: TGCGCCAGCAGAGGAACAGGGGCCCGGTACAATGAGCAGTTCTTC. The chain couples TRBV10-1 to TRBJ2-1, with 7 bases lining up with TRBD1. V was clipped by 6 bases and J by 4 bases; unmatched bases: 9. The CDR3 is 15 residues long. Germline V CDR1 and CDR2: WNHNN, SYGVQD (reference sequence).

In this sample, this clonotype turned up many times. V is TRBV29-1 and J is TRBJ1-2, with a possible D match to TRBD1 (6 bases). Germline V gene data show CDR1 as SQVTM and CDR2 as ANQGSEA. This CDR3 is built from 14 residues. Trimming cost V 6 bases and J 4 bases, with 18 bases left between them. The CDR3 sequence: CSVESQGKGYGYTF. CDR3 nucleotide sequence: TGCAGCGTCGAATCACAGGGAAAGGGCTATGGCTACACCTTC. Full variable domain (missing parts from reference TRBV29-1 and TRBJ1-2): SAVISQKPSRDICQRGTSLTIQCQVDSQVTMMFWYRQQPGQSLTLIATANQGSEATYESGFVIDKFPISRPNLTFSTLTVSNMSPEDSSIYLCSVESQGKGYGYTFGSGTRLTVV.

Only a few counts were recorded for this clonotype. The chain is built from TRBV20-1 and TRBJ2-3; TRBD2 matches at 12 bases. The CDR3 runs to 17 residues. V dropped 5 bases and J dropped 0; count of bases not matched to a gene: 9. CDR1 is DFQATT and CDR2 is SNEGSKA in the germline V gene (reference sequence). CDR3 coding DNA: TGCAGTGCTGAGGCGACCGGGACTAGCGGGAGCACAGATACGCAGTATTTT. Amino acids: CSAEATGTSGSTDTQYF.

Only one count was recorded for this clonotype. The germline gene is not matched at one end of the junction; a read error may be the cause. The chain's CDR3 is CASSPGHGSYTF. The CDR3 bases are TGTGCTAGCAGTCCGGGACACGGAAGCTACACCTTC. The chain couples TRBV12-3 or TRBV12-4 to TRBJ1-2, with a possible D match to TRBD1 (6 bases). The CDR3 runs 12 residues.

For this clonotype: This sequence may be a read error, since a much larger clone differs from it by one base. This chain uses TRBV6-5 with TRBJ1-1, with a weak D call TRBD1 (5 bases). The CDR3 is 15 amino acids. CDR1 MNHEY and CDR2 SVGAGI come from the germline V gene. V was clipped by 7 bases and J by 3 bases, with 18 bases between them. CDR3 DNA sequence: TGTGCCAGCACTATCCGGGGGGACTCATACACTGAAGCTTTCTTT. Its translation is CASTIRGDSYTEAFF.

Turning to this clonotype: This may be a read error: a much more frequent sequence differs by one nucleotide. CDR3 coding DNA: TGTGCCAGCAGTGCCCGGGGGGGGAACACAGATATGCAGTATTTT. Translated, it gives CASSARGGNTDMQYF. This chain links TRBV6-5 with TRBJ2-3; 8 bases align to TRBD2. Germline V gene sequence: CDR1 MNHEY, CDR2 SVGAGI. The CDR3 is made up of 15 amino acids.

V usage is TRBV20-1 and J usage is TRBJ2-1; TRBD2 matches 8 bases. Germline CDR1 reads DFQATT; CDR2 reads SNEGSKA (reference sequence). CDR3 size: 15 residues. Unmatched junction bases numbered 7, after V lost 1 base and J lost 5 bases. The CDR3 coding sequence is TGCAGTGCTAGAGGGACTAGCTGGGGGAACAATGAGCAGTTCTTC. Translating gives CSARGTSWGNNEQFF.

This clonotype was picked up many times. The chain links TRBV5-5 to TRBJ1-1; D gene uncertain. CDR1 is SGHKS and CDR2 is YYEKEE in the germline V gene (reference sequence). CDR3 length: 13 amino acids. V was shortened by 4 bases and J by 1 base, with 8 bases between the two germline ends. The CDR3 sequence: CASSRGPNTEAFF. In DNA, the CDR3 is TGTGCCAGCAGCAGAGGTCCGAACACTGAAGCTTTCTTT.

A remark on this clonotype: A read error may explain this, as a much larger clone is one base away. The gene calls are TRBV29-1 and TRBJ2-7; 7 bases match TRBD2. V shed 2 bases, J shed 3 bases, and the junction held 16 bases outside the gene matches. The CDR3 spans 17 residues. Per germline, CDR1 SQVTM and CDR2 ANQGSEA. The CDR3 region is CSVEKVSASGLFYEQYF. In DNA form, the CDR3 reads TGCAGCGTTGAAAAGGTTTCCGCTAGCGGTCTTTTCTACGAGCAGTACTTC.

For this clonotype: A read error may produce the germline difference seen at one junction end. This sequence joins TRBV11-3 and TRBJ1-4; D is possibly TRBD1 (6 bases). The CDR3 consists of 17 residues. The germline V gene encodes CDR1 SGHNT and CDR2 YENEEA. The CDR3 sequence is CASRSGQSKKDNEKLLF. The CDR3 nucleotides read TGTGCCAGCAGGTCGGGACAATCTAAGAAGGATAATGAAAAACTGTTATTT.

On this clonotype: It may be a read error: a sequence one base away is much more abundant. No conserved phenylalanine or tryptophan ends this CDR3, so it is likely a read error. V usage is TRBV6-1 and J usage is TRBJ1-3; D perhaps matches TRBD1 (5 bases). Trimming cost V 10 bases and J 4 bases, with 17 bases left between them. Germline CDR1 is MNHNS and CDR2 is SASEGT. The CDR3 runs 14 residues. CDR3 region: CATRGVLQGNTIYS. CDR3 sequence (DNA): TGTGCCACCCGAGGGGTGCTGCAGGGAAACACCATATATTCT.

Comment on this clonotype: A read error may produce the germline difference seen at one junction end. The chain combines TRBV6-5 with TRBJ2-2, with D unclear. CDR1 is MNHEY, CDR2 SVGAGI, per germline. This CDR3 contains 14 residues. The CDR3 is CGSSYVAVTGELFF. The CDR3 region has the DNA TGTGGCAGCAGTTACGTAGCAGTTACCGGGGAGCTGTTTTTT.

About this clonotype: Compared with germline, one end of the junction differs, possibly owing to a read error. The chain carries TRBV6-1 and TRBJ2-6, with D tentatively TRBD2 (6 bases). Germline values: CDR1 MNHNS, CDR2 SASEGT. The CDR3 contains 16 residues. CDR3 region: CASIGRGSSGANLLTF. DNA for the CDR3: TGTGCCAGCATCGGACGGGGGAGCTCTGGGGCCAACCTCCTGACTTTC.

As to this clonotype: A much bigger clone sits one base away, suggesting this may be a read error. The V gene is TRBV6-2 or TRBV6-3, the J gene TRBJ2-5; 8 positions agree with TRBD2. V gave up 4 bases and J gave up 4 bases; unmatched junction bases: 14. CDR1 is MNHEY and CDR2 is SVGEGT in the germline V gene. There are 17 residues in the CDR3. CDR3 protein: CASSWGTLAGTLETQYF. CDR3 DNA sequence: TGTGCCAGCAGTTGGGGGACCTTAGCGGGAACTTTAGAGACCCAGTACTTC.

With respect to this clonotype: This could be a read error, since a much larger clone is one nucleotide away. The CDR3 loop reads CASRRGQGGFSYNEQFF. The CDR3, as DNA: TGTGCCAGCCGCCGGGGACAGGGTGGCTTCTCCTACAATGAGCAGTTCTTC. The V call is TRBV12-3 or TRBV12-4, the J call TRBJ2-1; 9 nucleotides align to TRBD1. With 8 bases clipped from V and 0 bases from J, the junction kept 11 bases outside the gene matches. CDR3 length equals 17 residues.

Note on this clonotype: A much more abundant neighbour one base away suggests this may be a read error. This sequence joins TRBV6-5 and TRBJ2-3; maybe TRBD2 (7 bases). The CDR3 spans 14 residues. CDR1 is MNHEY and CDR2 is SVGAGI in the germline V gene. This chain's CDR3 is CASSDGGRSDTEYF. CDR3 DNA: TGTGCCAGCAGTGACGGGGGGCGCTCCGATACGGAGTATTTT.